The T cell receptor (beta chain) described here comes from a study of T cell repertoires in ileal Crohn's disease. Turning to the study itself: About half of patients got postoperative therapy: about twelve thiopurines, approximately 17 anti-TNF. M6 samples are neoterminal ileum biopsies from postoperative colonoscopy.

Sequenced by immunoSEQ multiplex PCR; TCRdb stores in-frame clones only, minus some. The sample has about 10,000 clones; roughly 78% are singletons. Time point here: neoterminal ileum biopsy at postoperative endoscopy, about 6 months after surgery. Patients were adults with ileal or ileocolonic Crohn's disease needing resection. Concerning this clone: Antigen unknown.

Whole-study results and caveats: Clonal expansions were more frequent in active smokers than non-smokers at surgery.

Unmatched junction bases numbered 18, after V lost 7 bases and J lost 14 bases. The CDR3 is 14 amino acids. CDR1 is MNHNS, CDR2 SASEGT, per germline. Specimen: ileal tissue. The chain is built from TRBV6-1 and TRBJ1-2; 8 nucleotides match TRBD1. The source of this sequence is an adult with Crohn's disease. Written as DNA, the CDR3 is TGTGCCAGCACGACGACCAGGGGACAGGCTAAAGAGACCTTC. Translating it yields CASTTTRGQAKETF.